Presented here are 18 T cell receptor beta chains from one specimen sequenced in a study of T cells after yellow fever vaccination. TCRdb ran MiXCR on the 5' RACE reads and lists one entry per CDR3 protein. Of a few hundred thousand distinct CDR3 sequences in the sample, 7.5% to 9% were seen once. The sequencing here drew on CD4+ T cells sorted from PBMCs, taken 5 days after the yellow fever booster vaccination. Source of these receptors: a man aged 18 to 29 who received the YFV17D yellow fever vaccine.

In this sample, this clonotype turned up many times. This chain links TRBV12-3 or TRBV12-4 with TRBJ2-1, with TRBD2 matching 9 bases. V shed 3 bases and J 1 base; nucleotides not matched to a gene: 16. CDR3 length equals 20 residues. CDR3 loop: CASSLRRGGLRVRSYNEQFF. As DNA, the CDR3 is TGTGCCAGCAGTTTGCGGCGGGGGGGATTGAGGGTAAGGTCCTACAATGAGCAGTTCTTC.

This clonotype was observed at least ten times. A junction end diverges from the germline sequence, so it may reflect a read error. V usage is TRBV20-1 and J usage is TRBJ2-7; D is possibly TRBD1 (6 bases). This CDR3 has 9 amino acids. Germline V gives CDR1 DFQATT, CDR2 SNEGSKA (reference sequence). For the CDR3, the DNA is TGCAGTGCTGGGACACAACCTTCGTTC. Protein product: CSAGTQPSF.

The chain joins TRBV12-3 or TRBV12-4 to TRBJ1-5; 11 positions match TRBD1. CDR3 length: 15 residues. Unmatched junction bases numbered 7, after V lost 5 bases and J lost 7 bases. The CDR3 here is CASSPGTGGEQPQHF. The CDR3 nucleotides read TGTGCCAGCAGTCCCGGGACAGGGGGTGAACAGCCCCAGCATTTT.

In this sample, this clonotype turned up many times. The chain combines TRBV5-5 with TRBJ2-5; 11 bases are shared with TRBD1. V lost 3 bases and J lost 5; bases outside the gene matches: 6. Germline assignment: CDR1 SGHKS and CDR2 YYEKEE (reference sequence). The CDR3 has 15 amino acids. The CDR3 loop is CASSSWTGGGETQYF. CDR3 nucleotides: TGTGCCAGCAGCTCCTGGACAGGGGGCGGGGAGACCCAGTACTTC.

Here the CDR3 DNA reads TGTGCCAGCAGTAGGGGCGGGGCTCCCTATGGCTACACCTTC. This sequence encodes CASSRGGAPYGYTF. This chain links TRBV12-3 or TRBV12-4 with TRBJ1-2; D is possibly TRBD1 (5 bases). The CDR3 has 14 amino acids. Trimming removed 5 bases at V and 4 bases at J, with 14 bases between.

This clonotype has at least ten counts. The chain joins TRBV21-1 to TRBJ2-3; the table's D call TRBD1 went unverified against the DNA. TRBV21-1 is a pseudogene. The CDR3 contains 12 residues. CDR3 in DNA: TGTGCCAGGAAAATGGGCGGGGGAACGCAGTATTTT. Protein product: CARKMGGGTQYF.

This clonotype occurred many times. V gene TRBV7-2 combines with J gene TRBJ1-5; D remains unclear. V was pared by 5 bases and J by 6 bases, with 11 bases between. This CDR3 contains 13 residues. Germline CDR1 reads SGHTA; CDR2 reads FQGNSA. CDR3 in amino acids: CASSAQISQPQHF. The CDR3 nucleotides read TGTGCCAGCAGCGCTCAGATCTCTCAGCCCCAGCATTTT.

This clonotype has just a few counts. The rearrangement links TRBV5-4 to TRBJ1-1, with 8 bases matching TRBD1. Unmatched junction bases numbered 7, after V lost 1 base and J lost 5 bases. Germline-derived CDR1 and CDR2 are SGHNT and YYREEE (reference sequence). The CDR3 has 15 residues. This CDR3 reads CASSLTTGVWTEAFF. The CDR3 DNA reads TGTGCCAGCAGCTTGACGACAGGGGTCTGGACTGAAGCTTTCTTT. Filled out from reference TRBV5-4 and TRBJ1-1, the complete variable domain reads ETGVTQSPTHLIKTRGQQVTLRCSSQSGHNTVSWYQQALGQGPQFIFQYYREEENGRGNFPPRFSGLQFPNYSSELNVNALELDDSALYLCASSLTTGVWTEAFFGQGTRLTVV.

This clonotype has a handful of counts. V and J are TRBV4-1 and TRBJ2-5, with 8 bases matching TRBD1. The CDR3 runs to 16 residues. Trimming removed 3 bases from V and 4 bases from J; junction bases left unmatched: 10. From germline, CDR1 is MGHRA and CDR2 YSYEKL. As DNA, the CDR3 is TGCGCCAGCAGCCAGGGAGCACAGGGGGTCGGAGAGACCCAGTACTTC. Encoded protein: CASSQGAQGVGETQYF.

This clonotype showed up many times. V and J are TRBV18 and TRBJ2-7, with D uncertain. The CDR3 length is 14 residues. Per the germline V gene, CDR1 is KGHSH and CDR2 is LQKENI. Between the trimmed V and J ends, which lost 1 base and 3 bases, there was a span of 10 bases. CDR3 nucleotide sequence: TGTGCCAGCTCACCACAGGGAAGGAGCTACGAGCAGTACGTC. This codes for CASSPQGRSYEQYV.

The genes are TRBV5-1 and TRBJ1-1, with TRBD1 as a possible D gene (5 bases). Per germline, CDR1 SGHRS and CDR2 YFSETQ. V lost 0 bases and J 1 base, leaving 16 bases between the germline ends. This CDR3 is 17 amino acids long. The CDR3, as DNA: TGCGCCAGCAGCTTGGTAGGCAGGGTGAGTAGGAACACTGAAGCTTTCTTT. Its translation is CASSLVGRVSRNTEAFF.

This clonotype was detected a few times. The rearrangement uses TRBV18 and TRBJ2-5, with D tentatively TRBD1 (6 bases). The germline CDR1 and CDR2 sequences are KGHSH and LQKENI. The CDR3 has 15 residues. V lost 3 bases and J 2 bases, leaving 13 bases between the germline ends. CDR3 nucleotide sequence: TGTGCCAGCTCACCCCAACAGGGACCACAAGAGACCCAGTACTTC. Its translation is CASSPQQGPQETQYF.

The J gene is TRBJ1-2, the V gene TRBV10-2; D ambiguous. The germline gives CDR1 WSHSY, CDR2 SAAADI. The CDR3 is made up of 15 amino acids. Between the trimmed V and J ends, which lost 3 bases and 4 bases, there was a span of 15 bases. The CDR3 DNA follows: TGCGCCAGCAGTGAATCGATCCGCCCAGCCTATGGCTACACCTTC. Protein product: CASSESIRPAYGYTF.

This clonotype was detected many times. The gene calls are TRBV20-1 and TRBJ2-2; tentatively, D is TRBD1 (6 bases). CDR3 size: 16 residues. Trimming pared 6 bases from V and 0 bases from J, leaving 17 bases between. Germline CDR1 DFQATT, CDR2 SNEGSKA (reference sequence). Here the CDR3 reads CSAPRQGNANTGELFF. The CDR3 DNA sequence: TGCAGTGCACCCCGCCAGGGGAACGCGAACACCGGGGAGCTGTTTTTT.

This clonotype was recorded a few times. This chain connects TRBV28 to TRBJ2-5; 8 bases are a match to TRBD2. Germline trimming cut 6 bases from V and 2 bases from J; bases unmatched to any gene: 8. This CDR3 has 15 residues. Germline V gene lookup returns CDR1 MDHEN and CDR2 SYDVKM. CDR3 in amino acids: CASRRGAGRQETQYF. The CDR3 DNA is TGTGCCAGCAGGCGGGGGGCCGGTAGGCAAGAGACCCAGTACTTC.

The sample holds many counts of this clonotype. The chain recombines TRBV6-2 or TRBV6-3 with TRBJ1-5, with 8 bases fitting TRBD1. Germline V gives CDR1 MNHEY, CDR2 SVGEGT. The CDR3 totals 16 residues. Trimming removed 7 bases from V and 1 base from J; junction bases left unmatched: 9. CDR3 sequence reads: CASTYGGQGSNQPQHF. CDR3 sequence (DNA): TGTGCCAGCACCTATGGAGGACAGGGAAGCAATCAGCCCCAGCATTTT.

This clonotype was detected only a few times. This sequence joins TRBV12-3 or TRBV12-4 and TRBJ2-7, with 7 bases fitting TRBD2. Losses at the gene ends were 6 bases for V and 7 bases for J; bases not matched to a gene: 24. The CDR3 totals 18 residues. The CDR3 DNA sequence: TGTGCCAGCAGCTTACGCGGAGGGAGGGTATCGGAGTTGGAAGAGCAGTACTTC. This encodes CASSLRGGRVSELEEQYF.

This clonotype occurred a few times. The V gene is TRBV11-2, the J gene TRBJ2-3; a weak D match, TRBD1 (6 bases). CDR3 length equals 16 residues. Between the trimmed V and J ends, which lost 5 bases and 2 bases, there was a span of 17 bases. The germline CDR1 and CDR2 sequences are SGHAT and FQNNGV. CDR3 DNA sequence: TGTGCCAGCAGCGGTAGTGGGGGCGGGTCCACAGATACGCAGTATTTT. Amino acid sequence: CASSGSGGGSTDTQYF.